A selection of T cell receptor beta chains follows, all from one sample in a study of cytomegalovirus exposure and HLA in healthy donors. Produced via immunoSEQ multiplex PCR; TCRdb's table is partial and in-frame only. This sample has over 200,000 clones, with roughly 84% found just once. Sequencing was performed on PBMCs. All receptors derive from a human donor in good health. Both conserved end residues are part of each CDR3.

cdr3_aa j_call v_call
CASSYSPEGLSGSQYF TRBJ2-5 TRBV6-5
CSVEAFRDSVALGELEQYF TRBJ2-7 TRBV29-1
CASSPLTGSNSPLHF TRBJ1-6 TRBV6-5
CASSQERTSGGAFF TRBJ1-1 TRBV4-1
CASRRDRVFEKLFF TRBJ1-4 TRBV6-1
CASSETRLPYGQYF TRBJ2-7 TRBV14
CASSLAQSSYYTGELFF TRBJ2-2 TRBV7-9
CASRRPGQGAYSPLHF TRBJ1-6 TRBV27
CASSSRFPTGAYEQYF TRBJ2-7 TRBV6-6
CAISDQITYEQYF TRBJ2-7 TRBV10-3
CSSSLRWDEQFF TRBJ2-1 TRBV7-9
CASSSTGRSEKLFF TRBJ1-4 TRBV27
CASSHSGTSSPYEQYF TRBJ2-7 TRBV7-2
CASSQLQGKKGYGYTF TRBJ1-2 TRBV4-2
CASTNGQPNEKLFF TRBJ1-4 TRBV7-8
CASSLARATNTEAFF TRBJ1-1 TRBV7-2
CSVEDRQGSTYNEQFF TRBJ2-1 TRBV29-1
CASTLDRVQPQHF TRBJ1-5 TRBV18
CASSEAQHWTGGDSPLHF TRBJ1-6 TRBV6-1
CASSPQDTQTFF TRBJ1-1 TRBV13
CASSLTGTYEQYF TRBJ2-7 TRBV19
CASSYPGTSTDTQYF TRBJ2-3 TRBV6-6